These 28 T cell receptor beta chains originate from one sample sequenced in a study of T-cell memory formation after mild COVID-19. TCRdb ran MiXCR on the 5' RACE reads and lists one entry per CDR3 protein. Of around 260,000 distinct CDR3 sequences in the sample, roughly 16% were seen once. Input material: PBMCs or a T cell subset sorted from them (not recorded which). These receptors were obtained from a man between 18 and 35 years old who had mild COVID-19 (a few samples of this study predate the infection). Cell type and time point are not known.

The chain couples TRBV7-2 to TRBJ2-3; D is unresolved. Germline V lookup: CDR1 SGHTA, CDR2 FQGNSA. Trimming removed 1 base from V and 4 bases from J, with 9 bases in between. The CDR3 consists of 14 residues. The CDR3 region is CASSLGESADTQYF. The CDR3 DNA follows: TGTGCCAGCAGCTTAGGAGAGAGCGCAGATACGCAGTATTTT.

This clonotype was seen a handful of times. This chain uses TRBV5-1 with TRBJ2-5; 7 nucleotides line up with TRBD1. The germline gives CDR1 SGHRS, CDR2 YFSETQ. Trimming took 0 bases from V and 6 from J; bases not matched to a gene: 8. There are 15 residues in the CDR3. The CDR3 nucleotides read TGCGCCAGCAGCTTGGGAAGACAGGGACGAAAGACCCAGTACTTC. The encoded protein is CASSLGRQGRKTQYF.

This sequence joins TRBV20-1 and TRBJ1-2, with 7 bases that match TRBD1. This CDR3 region has 17 residues. J was trimmed by 4 bases and V by 5 bases; bases with no gene match: 19. Germline loops: CDR1 DFQATT, CDR2 SNEGSKA (reference sequence). In nucleotides, the CDR3 is TGCAGTGCTTGGGACAGCAACTCCGTGTACCTATTCTATGGCTACACCTTC. This sequence encodes CSAWDSNSVYLFYGYTF.

The V and J genes are TRBV6-6 and TRBJ2-7, with a weak D call TRBD1 (5 bases). CDR1 MNHNY and CDR2 SVGAGI come from the germline V gene (reference sequence). Trimming took off 5 bases at V and 6 bases at J, with 11 bases between the two ends. CDR3 length: 12 residues. CDR3 bases: TGTGCCAGCAGTCACAGGTTGTCCGAGCAGTACGTC. Amino acids: CASSHRLSEQYV.

The rearrangement links TRBV3-1 to TRBJ2-3, with a possible D match to TRBD2 (5 bases). V shed 0 bases and J shed 6 bases, with 16 bases lying between them. The germline V gene has CDR1 LGHDT and CDR2 YNNKEL (reference sequence). The CDR3 has 16 residues. CDR3 in DNA: TGTGCCAGCAGCCAAGATCACCGGGCGGGTTGGGATACGCAGTATTTT. Protein product: CASSQDHRAGWDTQYF.

The rearrangement joins TRBV4-3 to TRBJ1-2; 7 bases map to TRBD1. CDR1 and CDR2 (germline): LGHNA, YSLEER. With 3 bases clipped from V and 3 bases from J, the junction kept 7 bases outside the gene matches. The CDR3 length is 15 residues. The CDR3 loop is CASSHRTGTDYGYTF. The DNA of the CDR3 is TGCGCCAGCAGCCACCGGACAGGAACGGACTATGGCTACACCTTC.

This clonotype turned up a few times. The rearrangement joins TRBV28 to TRBJ2-1, with 9 bases identical to TRBD1. With 7 bases clipped from V and 9 bases from J, the junction kept 13 bases outside the gene matches. The CDR3 runs to 15 residues. Per the germline V gene, CDR1 is MDHEN and CDR2 is SYDVKM. CDR3: CASTSTGTGQSEQFF. Written as DNA, the CDR3 is TGTGCCAGCACCTCGACCGGGACAGGGCAGAGTGAGCAGTTCTTC.

This clonotype was detected a few times. V and J are TRBV5-6 and TRBJ1-5; D is unresolved. This CDR3 region has 14 residues. Trimming took off 1 base at V and 5 bases at J, with 10 bases between the two ends. CDR1 and CDR2 from the germline V gene are SGHDT and YYEEEE. This CDR3 reads CASSLSGIHQPQHF. CDR3 in DNA: TGTGCCAGCAGCTTGTCAGGAATTCATCAGCCCCAGCATTTT.

This clonotype was observed a few times. This sequence joins TRBV27 and TRBJ2-7; 10 nucleotides line up with TRBD2. Trimming cost V 7 bases and J 6 bases; bases outside gene matches: 12. This CDR3 has 15 amino acids. CDR1 and CDR2 (germline): MNHEY, SMNVEV (reference sequence). The DNA of the CDR3 is TGTGCCAGCACCCCCGTTAGTCTAGCGGGGGTCGAGCAGTACGTC. This translates into CASTPVSLAGVEQYV.

This clonotype has only one observation. This chain links TRBV30 with TRBJ1-1; D might be TRBD1 (6 bases). The CDR3 has 12 amino acids. Per the germline V gene, CDR1 is GTSNPN and CDR2 is SVGIG (reference sequence). V was cut by 3 bases and J by 6 bases, with 11 bases left in between. CDR3 residues: CAWRGGLAEAFF. CDR3 DNA: TGTGCCTGGAGAGGGGGGCTGGCTGAAGCTTTCTTT.

This clonotype was seen a few times. The V and J genes are TRBV7-2 and TRBJ1-2; 9 positions agree with TRBD1. J gave up 4 bases and V 5 bases, and 8 bases lay outside the gene matches. Per germline, CDR1 SGHTA and CDR2 FQGNSA. The CDR3 spans 15 residues. CDR3 region: CASSRGTGKGYGYTF. CDR3 sequence (DNA): TGTGCCAGCAGCCGCGGGACAGGGAAGGGCTATGGCTACACCTTC.

This clonotype was observed a handful of times. The genes are TRBV6-5 and TRBJ2-5; D possibly corresponds to TRBD1 (6 bases). V lost 2 bases and J lost 2, with 9 bases in between. The germline V gene encodes CDR1 MNHEY and CDR2 SVGAGI. This CDR3 comprises 14 residues. In nucleotides, the CDR3 is TGTGCCAGCAGTTACAGGGGGACGCAAGAGACCCAGTACTTC. It yields the protein CASSYRGTQETQYF.

This clonotype came up a few times. This chain uses TRBV12-3 or TRBV12-4 with TRBJ2-7, with TRBD1 matching 9 bases. J lost 5 bases, V lost 6 bases, and 5 bases had no gene match. This CDR3 is built from 13 residues. The CDR3 reads CASRGQGGHEQYF. In nucleotides, the CDR3 is TGTGCCAGCAGGGGACAGGGCGGGCACGAGCAGTACTTC.

This chain joins TRBV6-5 and TRBJ1-5; D is ambiguous. Trimming stripped 3 bases from V and 5 bases from J, with 8 bases between. The CDR3 contains 13 residues. Germline V gene data show CDR1 as MNHEY and CDR2 as SVGAGI. The CDR3 reads CASSYSHDQPQHF. The CDR3 bases are TGTGCCAGCAGTTATAGTCATGATCAGCCCCAGCATTTT.

The chain is built from TRBV6-2 or TRBV6-3 and TRBJ2-7, with 9 bases fitting TRBD1. CDR1 and CDR2 from the germline V gene are MNHEY and SVGEGT. V dropped 2 bases and J dropped 8; count of bases not matched to a gene: 4. CDR3 length: 13 residues. CDR3 sequence reads: CASSYLGQGKQYV. The DNA for the CDR3 is TGTGCCAGCAGTTACCTGGGACAGGGCAAGCAGTACGTC.

This chain uses TRBV4-2 with TRBJ2-4; D gene unclear. This CDR3 region has 14 residues. CDR1 is LGHNA and CDR2 is YNFKEQ in the germline V gene. Trimming stripped 0 bases from V and 6 bases from J, with 9 bases between. CDR3 in amino acids: CASSQDLGRNIQYF. DNA of the CDR3: TGTGCCAGCAGCCAAGATCTGGGCAGAAACATTCAGTACTTC.

This clonotype occurred a few times. The rearrangement links TRBV15 to TRBJ1-4; TRBD1 matches 7 bases. In germline, CDR1 is LNHNV, CDR2 YYDKDF (reference sequence). With V trimmed by 0 bases and J by 10 bases, 5 bases remained unmatched. The CDR3 totals 14 residues. The CDR3 loop reads CATSREGGTGKLFF. The CDR3 DNA follows: TGTGCCACCAGCAGAGAAGGGGGCACTGGAAAACTGTTTTTT.

This clonotype turned up a few times. The chain is built from TRBV7-2 and TRBJ2-7; maybe TRBD2 (6 bases). Germline CDR1 reads SGHTA; CDR2 reads FQGNSA. The CDR3 is 16 residues long. The V and J ends lost 5 bases and 0 bases respectively, with 17 bases between them. In nucleotides, the CDR3 is TGTGCCAGCAGCCGTAGTGGGACGGGACTCTCCTACGAGCAGTACGTC. This codes for CASSRSGTGLSYEQYV.

This clonotype was seen more than once but under ten times. The rearrangement uses TRBV20-1 and TRBJ2-7; tentative D call: TRBD2 (5 bases). V was cut by 3 bases and J by 2 bases, with 11 bases left in between. Germline V gives CDR1 DFQATT, CDR2 SNEGSKA (reference sequence). The CDR3 runs to 13 residues. The CDR3 here is CSASKGEAYEQYF. The DNA of the CDR3 is TGCAGTGCTAGTAAGGGAGAGGCCTACGAGCAGTACTTC.

V and J are TRBV5-1 and TRBJ2-5; D call uncertain. CDR3 size: 14 residues. Per germline, CDR1 SGHRS and CDR2 YFSETQ. Trimming cost V 0 bases and J 1 base, with 7 bases left between them. The DNA of the CDR3 is TGCGCCAGCAGCTTGGAGGCGACCCAAGAGACCCAGTACTTC. As protein: CASSLEATQETQYF.

This sequence joins TRBV18 and TRBJ1-1, with D hard to call. The V end lost 3 bases, the J end lost 6 bases, and 14 bases lay between the germline ends. In germline, CDR1 is KGHSH, CDR2 LQKENI. The CDR3 runs 14 residues. Written as DNA, the CDR3 is TGTGCCAGCTCACCCGTCTACGGGAGGCCTGAAGCTTTCTTT. Amino acids: CASSPVYGRPEAFF.

This clonotype came up a few times. J is TRBJ2-1 and V is TRBV11-2; D might be TRBD2 (6 bases). CDR1 is SGHAT, CDR2 FQNNGV, per germline. The CDR3 totals 14 residues. V lost 2 bases to trimming and J lost 7 bases, with 12 bases between them. This chain's CDR3 is CASSLSVGGNEQFF. CDR3 nucleotide sequence: TGTGCCAGCAGCTTATCTGTTGGGGGGAATGAGCAGTTCTTC.

This clonotype was recorded many times. The J gene is TRBJ2-1, the V gene TRBV7-3, with D possibly matching TRBD2 (5 bases). CDR1 is SGHTA, CDR2 FQGTGA, per germline. V lost 3 bases to trimming and J lost 5 bases, with 8 bases between them. The CDR3 contains 13 residues. The CDR3 DNA follows: TGTGCCAGCAGCTTCGAGGGAAACAATGAGCAGTTCTTC. Translation: CASSFEGNNEQFF.

In its sample, this clonotype was seen a few times. This chain uses TRBV27 with TRBJ1-2; perhaps TRBD1 as D (5 bases). From germline, CDR1 is MNHEY and CDR2 SMNVEV (reference sequence). The CDR3 spans 15 residues. V was pared by 0 bases and J by 3 bases, with 11 bases between. The DNA of the CDR3 is TGTGCCAGCAGTTTATCCTTGGGGGGGGACTATGGCTACACCTTC. It yields the protein CASSLSLGGDYGYTF.

This clonotype was seen more than once but under ten times. V and J are TRBV3-1 and TRBJ2-1; D perhaps matches TRBD2 (5 bases). The V gene lost 1 base and the J gene lost 6 bases, with 10 bases spanning the gap. CDR3 length: 14 amino acids. Looked up from germline, CDR1 is LGHDT and CDR2 is YNNKEL (reference sequence). CDR3 DNA sequence: TGTGCCAGCAGCCAAGGACTAATAGGCAATGAGCAGTTCTTC. Its translation: CASSQGLIGNEQFF.

The chain employs TRBV5-1 and TRBJ1-1; D unclear. Per germline, CDR1 SGHRS and CDR2 YFSETQ. Trimming left V 5 bases short and J 3 bases short, with 20 bases between. The CDR3 covers 16 residues. The CDR3 region is CASSLTPGQQYTEAFF. The CDR3 nucleotides are TGCGCCAGCAGTCTAACCCCTGGTCAACAATACACTGAAGCTTTCTTT.

A few counts support this clonotype. J is TRBJ1-2 and V is TRBV6-4, with D possibly TRBD1 on 6 matching bases. CDR3 length: 13 residues. Looked up from germline, CDR1 is MRHNA and CDR2 is SNTAGT. The V and J ends lost 3 bases and 6 bases respectively, with 11 bases between them. The chain's CDR3 is CASSDSGTHGYTF. For the CDR3, the DNA is TGTGCCAGCAGTGATTCCGGGACACATGGCTACACCTTC.

A few counts support this clonotype. This chain joins TRBV7-2 and TRBJ2-1; the match to TRBD2 covers 12 bases. CDR3 length: 14 residues. Germline values: CDR1 SGHTA, CDR2 FQGNSA. With 6 bases clipped from V and 5 bases from J, the junction kept 2 bases outside the gene matches. This CDR3 is CASSRTSGNNEQFF. The CDR3, as DNA: TGTGCCAGCAGTCGGACTAGCGGGAACAATGAGCAGTTCTTC.